This passage covers 27 T cell receptor beta chains from one sample sequenced in a study of glioma-infiltrating T cells after dendritic cell vaccination. The method was immunoSEQ multiplex PCR; TCRdb's version includes in-frame clones alone and lacks a portion of them. The table has tens of thousands of clones, about nine tenths seen once. Specified time point: after dendritic cell vaccination, including at tumor progression/relapse. The sample consisted of blood, taken after dendritic cell vaccination. These receptors were taken from a human donor with glioblastoma.

V gene TRBV15 combines with J gene TRBJ2-2; 8 bases are a match to TRBD2. Trimming removed 4 bases from V and 6 bases from J; junction bases left unmatched: 10. The germline CDR1 and CDR2 sequences are LNHNV and YYDKDF (reference sequence). CDR3 length: 16 residues. CDR3 in amino acids: CATSTTGTRGSGELFF. CDR3 in DNA: TGTGCCACCAGCACCACCGGGACTAGAGGATCCGGGGAGCTGTTTTTT.

A single count supports this clone. The chain combines TRBV7-9 with TRBJ2-5; 7 nucleotides align to TRBD2. This CDR3 spans 14 amino acids. Germline V gene sequence: CDR1 SEHNR, CDR2 FQNEAQ (reference sequence). V dropped 6 bases and J dropped 2; count of bases not matched to a gene: 6. For the CDR3, the DNA is TGTGCCAGCAGTCGGACTAGAGCTCAAGAGACCCAGTACTTC. Its protein is CASSRTRAQETQYF.

The gene calls are TRBV4-3 and TRBJ1-2; 11 bases align to TRBD1. Germline values: CDR1 LGHNA, CDR2 YSLEER. The length of the CDR3 is 16 residues. V was clipped by 1 base and J by 5 bases; unmatched bases: 6. This chain's CDR3 is CASSQVGTGGSYGYTF. In DNA form, the CDR3 reads TGCGCCAGCAGCCAAGTAGGGACAGGGGGGTCGTATGGCTACACCTTC.

The V call is TRBV5-1, the J call TRBJ2-7; possibly TRBD1 for D (6 bases). The CDR3 has 13 amino acids. Trimming pared 0 bases from V and 2 bases from J, leaving 6 bases between. Germline values: CDR1 SGHRS, CDR2 YFSETQ. CDR3 in DNA: TGCGCCAGCAGCTTGGGGGACACCTACGAGCAGTACTTC. Its translation: CASSLGDTYEQYF.

J is TRBJ1-1 and V is TRBV30; D perhaps matches TRBD1 (5 bases). V was pared by 2 bases and J by 10 bases, with 14 bases between. There are 12 residues in the CDR3. Germline CDR1 GTSNPN, CDR2 SVGIG (reference sequence). CDR3 sequence: CAWSPSGGGAFF. CDR3 in DNA: TGTGCCTGGAGTCCATCGGGGGGGGGAGCTTTCTTT.

CDR3 bases: TGTGCCAGCAGCTCGTGGACAGGGGGCACGGGGGAGCAGTACTTC. Its protein is CASSSWTGGTGEQYF. The chain couples TRBV5-6 to TRBJ2-7, with 11 bases lining up with TRBD1. The V gene end was trimmed by 3 bases and the J gene end by 7 bases; junction bases not matched to a gene: 9. The CDR3 totals 15 residues. The germline V gene has CDR1 SGHDT and CDR2 YYEEEE. The complete variable domain, with remaining parts taken from reference TRBV5-6 and TRBJ2-7, reads DAGVTQSPTHLIKTRGQQVTLRCSPKSGHDTVSWYQQALGQGPQFIFQYYEEEERQRGNFPDRFSGHQFPNYSSELNVNALLLGDSALYLCASSSWTGGTGEQYFGPGTRLTVT.

This rearrangement joins TRBV10-3 to TRBJ2-1; TRBD2 matches 9 bases. The CDR3 is made up of 15 amino acids. J was trimmed by 6 bases and V by 6 bases; bases with no gene match: 9. Germline assignment: CDR1 ENHRY and CDR2 SYGVKD. CDR3 DNA sequence: TGTGCCATCAGACAGACTAGCGGAGAAACCAATGAGCAGTTCTTC. Its translation is CAIRQTSGETNEQFF.

This clone has just one count. Written as DNA, the CDR3 is TGTGCCAGTATACAGGAGATTAATTCACCCCTCCACTTT. Residues: CASIQEINSPLHF. The chain carries TRBV2 and TRBJ1-6, with a weak D call TRBD1 (5 bases). Trimming removed 9 bases at V and 6 bases at J, with 12 bases between. CDR3 size: 13 residues. Germline V CDR1 and CDR2: SNHLY, FYNNEI.

In its sample, this clone was seen once. The chain has TRBV7-9 and TRBJ1-2; D is perhaps TRBD1 (6 bases). The V gene's germline CDR1 is SEHNR and CDR2 FQNEAQ (reference sequence). V was shortened by 6 bases and J by 8 bases, with 16 bases between the two germline ends. The CDR3 sequence is 13 residues long. CDR3 region: CASSRQGMGGYTF. CDR3 bases: TGTGCCAGCAGTAGGCAGGGGATGGGAGGCTACACCTTC.

The chain is built from TRBV5-1 and TRBJ2-6, with D maybe TRBD2 (7 bases). The CDR3 totals 18 residues. The V end was cut by 4 bases, the J end by 2 bases, with 19 bases between. CDR1 SGHRS and CDR2 YFSETQ come from the germline V gene. The CDR3 here is CASSVRMGGRAGANVLTF. CDR3 nucleotide sequence: TGCGCCAGCAGCGTCCGGATGGGGGGGCGGGCTGGGGCCAACGTCCTGACTTTC.

V usage is TRBV6-1 and J usage is TRBJ1-2; TRBD1 might be the D (5 bases). This CDR3 has 13 residues. Germline CDR1 is MNHNS and CDR2 is SASEGT. Trimming removed 4 bases from V and 4 bases from J, with 10 bases in between. The CDR3 sequence: CASSAGGAYGYTF. The CDR3 nucleotides are TGTGCCAGCAGTGCAGGCGGGGCCTATGGCTACACCTTC.

The chain couples TRBV28 to TRBJ1-2; 7 bases align to TRBD1. The CDR3 spans 13 residues. Per germline, CDR1 MDHEN and CDR2 SYDVKM. With V trimmed by 6 bases and J by 4 bases, 5 bases remained unmatched. CDR3 amino acids: CASSQGTVYGYTF. The CDR3 DNA follows: TGTGCCAGCAGCCAGGGGACAGTCTATGGCTACACCTTC.

V gene TRBV11-3 combines with J gene TRBJ1-1, with D possibly TRBD1 on 6 matching bases. This CDR3 spans 14 amino acids. Germline V gene lookup returns CDR1 SGHNT and CDR2 YENEEA. Deletions cut 5 bases from V and 4 bases from J, with 14 bases between. CDR3 in DNA: TGTGCCAGCAGCCGGGGGGGGGCGAGCACTGAAGCTTTCTTT. Its translation: CASSRGGASTEAFF.

This clone was detected many times. This chain uses TRBV10-3 with TRBJ2-3, with 10 bases fitting TRBD1. Trimming removed 5 bases from V and 5 bases from J; junction bases left unmatched: 7. CDR3 size: 15 residues. From germline, CDR1 is ENHRY and CDR2 SYGVKD. The CDR3 spells CAISPGQGYGDTQYF. For the CDR3, the DNA is TGTGCCATCAGTCCGGGACAGGGGTATGGAGATACGCAGTATTTT.

V and J are TRBV7-2 and TRBJ2-1, with 13 positions matching TRBD2. Germline CDR1 SGHTA, CDR2 FQGNSA. The V segment lost 2 bases and the J segment 6 bases; nucleotides outside the gene matches: 7. The CDR3 is made up of 17 amino acids. Here the CDR3 reads CASSLRQGLAGTNEQFF. In nucleotides, the CDR3 is TGTGCCAGCAGCTTACGGCAGGGACTAGCGGGGACCAATGAGCAGTTCTTC.

The chain has TRBV19 and TRBJ2-5; the D is unclear. CDR1 and CDR2 from the germline V gene are LNHDA and SQIVND (reference sequence). The CDR3 totals 13 residues. The V and J ends lost 6 bases and 4 bases respectively, with 12 bases between them. CDR3 DNA: TGTGCCAGTAGGGAGACGGAGAGAGAGACCCAGTACTTC. The encoded protein is CASRETERETQYF.

The chain links TRBV5-5 to TRBJ2-2; D possibly corresponds to TRBD2 (6 bases). The germline V gene has CDR1 SGHKS and CDR2 YYEKEE (reference sequence). V was trimmed by 3 bases and J by 5 bases, leaving 8 bases between them. The CDR3 spans 13 residues. CDR3 protein: CASSSAGTGELFF. In DNA, the CDR3 is TGTGCCAGCAGCTCCGCGGGGACCGGGGAGCTGTTTTTT. The full variable domain, in which reference TRBV5-5 and TRBJ2-2 provide the parts outside the CDR3, is DAGVTQSPTHLIKTRGQQVTLRCSPISGHKSVSWYQQVLGQGPQFIFQYYEKEERGRGNFPDRFSARQFPNYSSELNVNALLLGDSALYLCASSSAGTGELFFGEGSRLTVL.

This clone was found once. The chain employs TRBV29-1 and TRBJ1-2, with TRBD1 identical over 8 bases. CDR1 is SQVTM and CDR2 is ANQGSEA in the germline V gene. Losses at the gene ends were 6 bases for V and 6 bases for J; bases not matched to a gene: 15. This CDR3 has 15 amino acids. The CDR3 is CSVRTGPIYTDGYTF. CDR3 DNA sequence: TGCAGCGTACGGACAGGGCCCATTTATACAGATGGCTACACCTTC.

The chain links TRBV9 to TRBJ1-2; D is possibly TRBD1 (5 bases). Germline lookup yields CDR1 SGDLS and CDR2 YYNGEE. The CDR3 is 14 amino acids. Trimming cost V 0 bases and J 4 bases, with 10 bases left between them. CDR3 sequence reads: CASSVVEGPYGYTF. CDR3 nucleotide sequence: TGTGCCAGCAGCGTAGTGGAGGGGCCCTATGGCTACACCTTC.

This clone was detected only a few times. This chain joins TRBV2 and TRBJ1-6; 11 bases agree with TRBD1. Unmatched junction bases numbered 1, after V lost 1 base and J lost 8 bases. The CDR3 runs to 15 residues. The germline V gene encodes CDR1 SNHLY and CDR2 FYNNEI. The CDR3 DNA sequence: TGTGCCAGCAGTGAAGTGGGACAGGGGGATTCACCCCTCCACTTT. Translated: CASSEVGQGDSPLHF.

V gene TRBV10-3 combines with J gene TRBJ2-7, with D perhaps matching TRBD1 (5 bases). Germline V gene sequence: CDR1 ENHRY, CDR2 SYGVKD. The CDR3 totals 15 residues. Trimming left V 4 bases short and J 9 bases short, with 22 bases between. CDR3 amino acids: CAISGGQKLRIGQYF. DNA of the CDR3: TGTGCCATCAGTGGGGGCCAGAAATTACGAATAGGGCAGTACTTC.

This clone came up once. The rearrangement joins TRBV6-5 to TRBJ1-5; perhaps TRBD1 as D (5 bases). Germline assignment: CDR1 MNHEY and CDR2 SVGAGI. Trimming pared 2 bases from V and 2 bases from J, leaving 7 bases between. The CDR3 runs 14 residues. The CDR3 DNA reads TGTGCCAGCAGTTACATAGGGGGCAATCAGCCCCAGCATTTT. It translates to CASSYIGGNQPQHF.

This chain connects TRBV6-5 to TRBJ1-3; D not resolved. The CDR3 is made up of 13 amino acids. Germline V CDR1 and CDR2: MNHEY, SVGAGI. Trimming removed 0 bases at V and 10 bases at J, with 10 bases between. The CDR3 DNA reads TGTGCCAGCAGTTACTCCCAGCGGCAGACCATATATTTT. It codes for CASSYSQRQTIYF.

The DNA for the CDR3 is TGCGCCAGCAGCATGGGGGGGACAGCTAACTATGGCTACACCTTC. Protein: CASSMGGTANYGYTF. The gene calls are TRBV5-1 and TRBJ1-2; 7 bases agree with TRBD1. The germline CDR1 and CDR2 sequences are SGHRS and YFSETQ. V dropped 4 bases and J dropped 0; count of bases not matched to a gene: 6. The CDR3 spans 15 residues.

The rearrangement uses TRBV11-1 and TRBJ1-6, with TRBD1 matching 12 bases. The CDR3 runs to 14 residues. Germline CDR1 and CDR2: SGHAT and FQDESV (reference sequence). The ends lost 3 bases at V and 13 bases at J; junction bases unmatched: 4. The CDR3 loop is CASSFPGQGAPLHF. The CDR3 coding sequence is TGTGCCAGCAGCTTTCCGGGACAGGGGGCCCCCCTCCACTTT.

The CDR3 region has the DNA TGTGCCAGCAGCCAGGGTTCCGGGACAGGGATCAAGCCCCAGCATTTT. This translates into CASSQGSGTGIKPQHF. The rearrangement uses TRBV4-2 and TRBJ1-5; 9 bases align to TRBD1. Trimming removed 3 bases from V and 8 bases from J; junction bases left unmatched: 11. Germline V gene sequence: CDR1 LGHNA, CDR2 YNFKEQ. This CDR3 comprises 16 residues.

The chain carries TRBV19 and TRBJ1-5; 12 bases line up with TRBD1. The V gene end was trimmed by 0 bases and the J gene end by 1 base; junction bases not matched to a gene: 7. The CDR3 totals 19 residues. Germline-derived CDR1 and CDR2 are LNHDA and SQIVND (reference sequence). CDR3 nucleotides: TGTGCCAGTAGTATAGATGGGACAGGGGGCATGTTGAGCAATCAGCCCCAGCATTTT. Translation gives CASSIDGTGGMLSNQPQHF.